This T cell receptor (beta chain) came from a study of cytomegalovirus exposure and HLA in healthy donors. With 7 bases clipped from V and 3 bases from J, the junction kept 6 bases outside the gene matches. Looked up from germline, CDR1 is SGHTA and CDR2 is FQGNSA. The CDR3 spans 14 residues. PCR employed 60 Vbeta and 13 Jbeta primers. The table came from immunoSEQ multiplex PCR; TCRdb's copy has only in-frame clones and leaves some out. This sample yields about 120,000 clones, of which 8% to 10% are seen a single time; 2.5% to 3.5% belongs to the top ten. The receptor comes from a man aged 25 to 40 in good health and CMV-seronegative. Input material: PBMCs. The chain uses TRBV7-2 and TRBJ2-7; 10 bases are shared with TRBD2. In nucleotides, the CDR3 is TGTGCCAGCACCATAGCGGGGGGTGACTACGAGCAGTACTTC. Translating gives CASTIAGGDYEQYF.